The entry below gives a single TCR beta chain sequence along with its context. This sample was taken from a study of blood T cell repertoires in COVID-19. The table came from immunoSEQ multiplex PCR; TCRdb's copy has only in-frame clones and leaves some out. The data hold tens of thousands of clones, with roughly 76% observed a single time. CDR3 length: 15 residues. Trimming at V came to 6 bases and at J to 4 bases, leaving 6 bases not matched to a gene. Germline CDR1 MNHEY, CDR2 SMNVEV (reference sequence). The specimen was peripheral blood. The source is an elderly man with COVID-19, enrolled during active disease. The chain uses TRBV27 and TRBJ2-5; TRBD2 matches at 12 bases. The CDR3 region is CASRLRLAGVETQYF. The CDR3, as DNA: TGTGCCAGCAGACTTCGACTAGCGGGAGTAGAGACCCAGTACTTC.